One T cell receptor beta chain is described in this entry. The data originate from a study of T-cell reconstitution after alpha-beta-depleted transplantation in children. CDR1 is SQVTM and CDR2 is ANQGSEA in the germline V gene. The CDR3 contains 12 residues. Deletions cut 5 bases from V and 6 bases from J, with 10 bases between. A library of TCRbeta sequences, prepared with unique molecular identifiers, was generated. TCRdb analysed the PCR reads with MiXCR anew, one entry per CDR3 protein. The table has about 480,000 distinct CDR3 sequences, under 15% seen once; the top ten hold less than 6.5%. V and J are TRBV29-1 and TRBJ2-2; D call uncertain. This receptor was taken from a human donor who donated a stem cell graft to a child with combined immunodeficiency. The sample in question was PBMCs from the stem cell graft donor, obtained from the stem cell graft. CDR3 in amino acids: CSVSPGAGELFF. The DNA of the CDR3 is TGCAGCGTTTCTCCTGGGGCCGGGGAGCTGTTTTTT.